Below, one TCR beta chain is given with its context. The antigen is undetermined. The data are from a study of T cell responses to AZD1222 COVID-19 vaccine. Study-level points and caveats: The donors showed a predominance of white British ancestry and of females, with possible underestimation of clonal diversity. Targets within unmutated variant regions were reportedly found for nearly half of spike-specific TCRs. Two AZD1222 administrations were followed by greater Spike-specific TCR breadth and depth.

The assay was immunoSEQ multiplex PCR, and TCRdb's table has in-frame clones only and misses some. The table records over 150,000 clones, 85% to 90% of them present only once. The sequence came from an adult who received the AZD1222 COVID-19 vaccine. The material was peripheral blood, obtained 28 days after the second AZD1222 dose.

The CDR3, as DNA: TGTGCCAGCAGTTCCCCATTTGGGGGGGATGCTAACTACGAGCAGTACTTC. Translation gives CASSSPFGGDANYEQYF. This chain links TRBV6-2 or TRBV6-3 with TRBJ2-7; 7 bases align to TRBD2. Germline V gives CDR1 MNHEY, CDR2 SVGEGT. This CDR3 has 17 amino acids. J gave up 3 bases and V 4 bases, and 15 bases lay outside the gene matches.